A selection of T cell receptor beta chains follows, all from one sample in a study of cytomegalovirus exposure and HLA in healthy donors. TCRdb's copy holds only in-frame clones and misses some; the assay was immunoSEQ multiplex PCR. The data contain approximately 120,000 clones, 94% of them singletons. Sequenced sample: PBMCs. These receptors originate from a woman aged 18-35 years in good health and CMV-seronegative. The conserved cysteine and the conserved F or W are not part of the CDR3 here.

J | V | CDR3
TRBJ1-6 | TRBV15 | ATSLRSLLSPLH
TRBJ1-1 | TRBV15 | ATSTGTGLIEAF
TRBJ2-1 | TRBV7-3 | ASSSGRSDEQF
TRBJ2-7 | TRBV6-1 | ASSEGGEADEQY
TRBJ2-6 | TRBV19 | AIRDSYSGANVLT
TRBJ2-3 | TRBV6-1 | ASRSGGVDTQY
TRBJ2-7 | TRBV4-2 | ASSFTSGGEQY
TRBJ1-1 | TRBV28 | ASMTGSGEYSTEAF
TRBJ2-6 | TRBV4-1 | ASSQVTGVGANVLT
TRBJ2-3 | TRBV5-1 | ASSTLAGITDTQY
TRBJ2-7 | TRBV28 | ASSQGPSYEQY
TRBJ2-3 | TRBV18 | ASSPQEATSTDTQY
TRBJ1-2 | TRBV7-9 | ASTRVGGEKDGYT
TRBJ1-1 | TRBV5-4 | ASSLGQGGFTEAF
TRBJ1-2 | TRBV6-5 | ASSYSIGNYGYT
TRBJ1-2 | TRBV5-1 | ASSIDRGRGYT
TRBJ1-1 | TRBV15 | ATSREGQGNTEAF
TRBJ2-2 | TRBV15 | ATSRDSAQDTGELF
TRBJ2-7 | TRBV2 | ASNRDRGVEQY
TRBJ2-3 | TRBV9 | ASSVGGQSTDTQY
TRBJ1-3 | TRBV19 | ASSMIDTASGNTIY
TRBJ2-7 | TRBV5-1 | ASSFHGTAAEEQY
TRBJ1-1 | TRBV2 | ASSSEGAGNTEAF
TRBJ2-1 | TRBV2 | ASGLDNEQF
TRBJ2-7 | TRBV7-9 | ASSSPYEQY
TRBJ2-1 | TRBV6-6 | AAGTSGTYNEQF
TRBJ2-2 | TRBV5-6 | ASSLGLARQTGELF
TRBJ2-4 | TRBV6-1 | ASSEGTVGNIQY
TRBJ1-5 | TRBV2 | ASSAGAREQPQH
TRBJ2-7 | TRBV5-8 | ASSRVQGTEQY
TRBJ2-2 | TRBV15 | ATSRDKGVNTGELF
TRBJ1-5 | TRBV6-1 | ASSGLLTGNQPQH
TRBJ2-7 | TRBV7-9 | ASSYPEGNYEQY
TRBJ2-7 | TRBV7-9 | ASSIGTSGIYEQY
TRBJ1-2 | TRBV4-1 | ASSQDQTSNGYT
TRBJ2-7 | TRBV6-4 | ASSDPLSNSSYEQY
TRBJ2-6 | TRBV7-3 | ASSLGLAGVGANVLT
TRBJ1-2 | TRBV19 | ASSKGTTGEYYGYT
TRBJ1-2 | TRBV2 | ASRGTRDRGNGYT
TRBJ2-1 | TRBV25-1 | ASSEVRGGEQF
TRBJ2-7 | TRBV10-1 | ASSAGYSSEQY
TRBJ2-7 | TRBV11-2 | ASSTTSGGGPYEQY
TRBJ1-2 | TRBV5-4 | ASSSGGRVGYT
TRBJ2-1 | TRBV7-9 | ASSLVVSPAGGGLNEQF
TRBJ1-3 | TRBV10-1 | ASSEWPGQGDSGNTIY
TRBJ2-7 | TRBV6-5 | ASSYSGQTYEQY
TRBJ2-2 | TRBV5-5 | ASSRTGGPVTGELF
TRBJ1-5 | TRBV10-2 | ASRGHFNQPQH
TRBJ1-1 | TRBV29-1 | SVQGPNTEAF
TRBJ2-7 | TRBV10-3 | AISSEVYEQY
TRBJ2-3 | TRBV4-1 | ASSQGGDRGFADTQY
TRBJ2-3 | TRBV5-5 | ASSLGGGADTQY
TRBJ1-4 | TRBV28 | ATSEAQTNEKLF
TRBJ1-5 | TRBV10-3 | ATRQTGSGSNQPQH